This T cell receptor (beta chain) was identified in a study of blood T cell repertoires in COVID-19. Whole-study context: Some COVID-19 samples were acute and others convalescent; all came from the United States, Italy and Spain. PBMCs, B-cell-depleted T cells, or T cells were the source of the cDNA or gDNA that made up the material.

The CDR3 loop spans 15 amino acids. Germline V gene data show CDR1 as MDHEN and CDR2 as SYDVKM. The V end was cut by 3 bases, the J end by 2 bases, with 14 bases between. Original methodology: Amplification from reference gene primers served as the basis for estimated nucleated cell counts. The assay was immunoSEQ multiplex PCR, and TCRdb's table has in-frame clones only and misses some. Clone size and V and J calls were adopted from that table, with D and trimming inferred from the DNA. The sample records around 100,000 clones, approximately 87% being singletons. The chain carries TRBV28 and TRBJ2-7; a weak D match, TRBD2 (5 bases). Sequencing was performed on peripheral blood. The clonotype originates from a human donor with acute or convalescent COVID-19. The donor label of this sample is uncertain. DNA for the CDR3: TGTGCCAGCAGTTTCAGGAGCGGCCCTACCTACGAGCAGTACTTC. Encoded protein: CASSFRSGPTYEQYF. The variable domain in full, completed from reference TRBV28 and TRBJ2-7, reads DVKVTQSSRYLVKRTGEKVFLECVQDMDHENMFWYRQDPGLGLRLIYFSYDVKMKEKGDIPEGYSVSREKKERFSLILESASTNQTSMYLCASSFRSGPTYEQYFGPGTRLTVT.